The 32 T cell receptor beta chains in this list originate from one sample, sequenced in a study of blood T cell repertoires in COVID-19. The table came from immunoSEQ multiplex PCR; TCRdb's copy has only in-frame clones and leaves some out. The sample contains several thousand clones, around 73% of which appear only once. Sequencing was performed on peripheral blood. These receptors were obtained from a human donor in a cohort sampled during active COVID-19.

The chain recombines TRBV5-6 with TRBJ1-2; 7 bases are a match to TRBD1. The CDR3 consists of 17 residues. J gave up 4 bases and V 1 base, and 13 bases lay outside the gene matches. Germline CDR1 SGHDT, CDR2 YYEEEE. As DNA, the CDR3 is TGTGCCAGCAGCTTGACAGGGGAGCCATTACTGGGCTATGGCTACACCTTC. It specifies CASSLTGEPLLGYGYTF.

The V gene is TRBV6-6, the J gene TRBJ1-5; D remains unclear. Germline-derived CDR1 and CDR2 are MNHNY and SVGAGI (reference sequence). V dropped 1 base and J dropped 7 bases, with 11 bases sitting between them. The CDR3 length is 14 residues. CDR3 sequence (DNA): TGTGCCAGCAGTTACTTTCGGGAAGGGCAGCCCCAGCATTTT. Protein: CASSYFREGQPQHF.

This clone turned up a few times. The chain couples TRBV19 to TRBJ2-3; D is possibly TRBD1 (5 bases). V was clipped by 0 bases and J by 2 bases, with 9 bases between them. Germline V gene sequence: CDR1 LNHDA, CDR2 SQIVND (reference sequence). The CDR3 is 15 residues long. CDR3 DNA: TGTGCCAGTAGTATAGATACCAGGGCCACAGATACGCAGTATTTT. It encodes CASSIDTRATDTQYF.

This clone has more than one count but fewer than ten. V gene TRBV19 combines with J gene TRBJ1-2; 9 bases map to TRBD1. J was trimmed by 8 bases and V by 5 bases; bases with no gene match: 9. CDR3 length equals 14 residues. CDR1 is LNHDA and CDR2 is SQIVND in the germline V gene (reference sequence). The CDR3 bases are TGTGCCAGTAGTGGGGACAGGGATCTTCGAGGCTACACCTTC. Translating it yields CASSGDRDLRGYTF.

V gene TRBV10-3 combines with J gene TRBJ2-2; 7 nucleotides agree with TRBD1. CDR3 length: 14 amino acids. V dropped 10 bases and J dropped 2; count of bases not matched to a gene: 7. Germline lookup yields CDR1 ENHRY and CDR2 SYGVKD. The CDR3 nucleotides are TGTGCCACCCTCAACAGGGGAAACACCGGGGAGCTGTTTTTT. It yields the protein CATLNRGNTGELFF.

The chain uses TRBV2 and TRBJ2-3; perhaps TRBD2 as D (5 bases). Trimming pared 4 bases from V and 6 bases from J, leaving 11 bases between. Germline V gene sequence: CDR1 SNHLY, CDR2 FYNNEI. This CDR3 has 13 residues. The chain's CDR3 is CASSAEGGDTQYF. The CDR3 region has the DNA TGTGCCAGCAGTGCTGAGGGCGGGGATACGCAGTATTTT.

This clone was observed a few times. The chain joins TRBV20-1 to TRBJ2-1, with 10 bases aligning to TRBD2. Germline values: CDR1 DFQATT, CDR2 SNEGSKA (reference sequence). The CDR3 spans 15 residues. J was trimmed by 5 bases and V by 3 bases; bases with no gene match: 7. DNA of the CDR3: TGCAGTGCTAGTTCTCCTACTAGCGGGAACAATGAGCAGTTCTTC. Protein: CSASSPTSGNNEQFF.

The V call is TRBV4-1, the J call TRBJ1-6, with 8 positions matching TRBD1. V trimming: 4 bases; J trimming: 11 bases; junction bases outside the gene matches: 4. Germline-derived CDR1 and CDR2 are MGHRA and YSYEKL. This CDR3 has 13 amino acids. This chain's CDR3 is CASSPGGVAPLHF. DNA for the CDR3: TGCGCCAGCAGCCCAGGGGGCGTAGCACCCCTCCACTTT.

This chain joins TRBV4-3 and TRBJ2-1; D is ambiguous. Germline lookup yields CDR1 LGHNA and CDR2 YSLEER. The CDR3 runs to 13 residues. Trimming took off 4 bases at V and 8 bases at J, with 12 bases between the two ends. CDR3 in DNA: TGCGCCAGCAGCCTGACTTATAACGATGAGCAGTTCTTC. This gives the protein CASSLTYNDEQFF.

V gene TRBV19 combines with J gene TRBJ1-2; D is perhaps TRBD1 (5 bases). Trimming pared 9 bases from V and 8 bases from J, leaving 16 bases between. The CDR3 covers 12 residues. The germline CDR1 and CDR2 sequences are LNHDA and SQIVND (reference sequence). The CDR3 nucleotides are TGTGCCAGCCGCCGACCGGGGGACGGCTACACCTTC. This translates into CASRRPGDGYTF.

The rearrangement links TRBV7-9 to TRBJ2-7, with D possibly matching TRBD1 (6 bases). With 0 bases removed from V and 4 bases from J, the gap between germline ends came to 19 bases. This CDR3 is built from 17 residues. Germline V lookup: CDR1 SEHNR, CDR2 FQNEAQ (reference sequence). CDR3 amino acids: CASSLAKARDKYYEQYF. The CDR3 coding sequence is TGTGCCAGCAGCTTAGCAAAGGCCCGGGACAAATATTACGAGCAGTACTTC.

The chain has TRBV11-2 and TRBJ2-6, with D unclear. Germline-derived CDR1 and CDR2 are SGHAT and FQNNGV. The CDR3 is 13 residues long. V was pared by 10 bases and J by 0 bases, with 7 bases between. The CDR3 loop reads CATDNSGANVLTF. CDR3 DNA: TGTGCCACCGACAACTCTGGGGCCAACGTCCTGACTTTC.

The V call is TRBV6-5, the J call TRBJ1-1, with D possibly TRBD1 on 5 matching bases. The germline CDR1 and CDR2 sequences are MNHEY and SVGAGI. This CDR3 contains 14 residues. Trimming pared 1 base from V and 4 bases from J, leaving 10 bases between. The CDR3 is CASSYWGEGTEAFF. The CDR3 bases are TGTGCCAGCAGTTACTGGGGGGAGGGCACTGAAGCTTTCTTT.

The chain recombines TRBV10-2 with TRBJ1-5, with D possibly being TRBD1 (5 bases). The CDR3 extends over 13 amino acids. V dropped 5 bases and J dropped 2 bases, with 7 bases sitting between them. Germline CDR1 and CDR2: WSHSY and SAAADI. As DNA, the CDR3 is TGCGCCAGCAGTAAACAGGGCAATCAGCCCCAGCATTTT. Amino acids: CASSKQGNQPQHF.

This clone was picked up a small number of times. The CDR3 protein is CASSPGVTSQETQYF. CDR3 nucleotide sequence: TGTGCCAGCAGCCCAGGGGTTACATCTCAAGAGACCCAGTACTTC. The chain employs TRBV3-1 (or the pseudogene TRBV3-2) and TRBJ2-5; a weak D match, TRBD1 (6 bases). There are 15 residues in the CDR3. Deletions cut 4 bases from V and 2 bases from J, with 14 bases between. Germline V gene data show CDR1 as LGHDT and CDR2 as YNNKEL (reference sequence).

This chain connects TRBV13 to TRBJ1-4, with 10 bases lining up with TRBD1. This CDR3 contains 15 residues. The V segment lost 3 bases and the J segment 6 bases; nucleotides outside the gene matches: 4. Germline values: CDR1 PRHDT, CDR2 FYEKMQ (reference sequence). CDR3 sequence: CASSFRGTGDEKLFF. The CDR3 nucleotides read TGTGCCAGCAGCTTTCGGGGGACAGGGGATGAAAAACTGTTTTTT.

The chain joins TRBV24-1 to TRBJ2-1, with a possible D match to TRBD2 (5 bases). The germline V gene has CDR1 KGHDR and CDR2 SFDVKD. Trimming cost V 2 bases and J 9 bases, with 19 bases left between them. The CDR3 consists of 16 residues. The CDR3 DNA reads as TGTGCCACCAGTGATTCCGCGGCGGGTAGGTTCGGTGAGCAGTTCTTC. Amino acid sequence: CATSDSAAGRFGEQFF.

There are a few counts of this clone. V usage is TRBV7-8 and J usage is TRBJ1-5; 10 nucleotides line up with TRBD1. This CDR3 spans 15 amino acids. The ends lost 5 bases at V and 6 bases at J; junction bases unmatched: 7. Germline V gene lookup returns CDR1 SGHVS and CDR2 FQNEAQ. CDR3 residues: CASSRGGQGGQPQHF. The CDR3 DNA follows: TGTGCCAGCAGCCGAGGTGGACAGGGGGGTCAGCCCCAGCATTTT. Full variable domain (rest looked up from reference TRBV7-8 and TRBJ1-5): GAGVSQSPRYKVAKRGQDVALRCDPISGHVSLFWYQQALGQGPEFLTYFQNEAQLDKSGLPSDRFFAERPEGSVSTLKIQRTQQEDSAVYLCASSRGGQGGQPQHFGDGTRLSIL.

This clone was observed a handful of times. The rearrangement joins TRBV4-1 to TRBJ2-1; maybe TRBD2 (5 bases). Trimming removed 4 bases from V and 4 bases from J, with 17 bases in between. The CDR3 length is 16 residues. CDR1 MGHRA and CDR2 YSYEKL come from the germline V gene. The CDR3 region is CASSPEPRVGYNEQFF. In DNA form, the CDR3 reads TGCGCCAGCAGCCCTGAGCCGAGGGTGGGGTACAATGAGCAGTTCTTC.

This clone was counted once. V gene TRBV10-3 combines with J gene TRBJ1-4; possibly TRBD1 for D (5 bases). Trimming removed 6 bases at V and 8 bases at J, with 13 bases between. The CDR3 is made up of 13 amino acids. CDR1 is ENHRY and CDR2 is SYGVKD in the germline V gene. Written as DNA, the CDR3 is TGTGCCATCAGGGGACTCCCGCGAGAAAAACTGTTTTTT. It yields the protein CAIRGLPREKLFF.

V usage is TRBV11-2 and J usage is TRBJ1-5, with TRBD1 as a possible D gene (6 bases). CDR3 length: 15 amino acids. Germline V CDR1 and CDR2: SGHAT, FQNNGV. V lost 5 bases and J 6 bases, leaving 17 bases between the germline ends. The CDR3 bases are TGTGCCAGCAGCATAACAGGGTCAAGCCCTCAGCCCCAGCATTTT. Translating it yields CASSITGSSPQPQHF.

This clone has more than one count but fewer than ten. The V gene is TRBV6-6, the J gene TRBJ2-7, with D hard to call. Trimming took 1 base from V and 4 from J, leaving 5 bases between them. Germline V gives CDR1 MNHNY, CDR2 SVGAGI (reference sequence). The CDR3 totals 12 residues. CDR3 in amino acids: CASSYWPYEQYF. CDR3 sequence (DNA): TGTGCCAGCAGTTACTGGCCTTACGAGCAGTACTTC.

This chain connects TRBV6-8 to TRBJ1-5, with TRBD1 matching 10 bases. J gave up 1 base and V 6 bases, and 3 bases lay outside the gene matches. The CDR3 is 15 amino acids. Germline CDR1 is MNHGY and CDR2 is SAAAGT. The CDR3 DNA sequence: TGTGCCAGCAGGGGACAGGGGTCAAGCAATCAGCCCCAGCATTTT. Amino acids: CASRGQGSSNQPQHF.

V is TRBV7-9 and J is TRBJ1-2; TRBD1 matches 8 bases. CDR1 SEHNR and CDR2 FQNEAQ come from the germline V gene (reference sequence). This CDR3 has 14 residues. Trimming at V came to 4 bases and at J to 4 bases, leaving 5 bases not matched to a gene. The CDR3 protein is CASSSTGVTYGYTF. In nucleotides, the CDR3 is TGTGCCAGCAGCTCGACAGGGGTTACCTATGGCTACACCTTC.

This sequence joins TRBV2 and TRBJ1-2, with D uncertain. The CDR3 contains 14 residues. Trimming shortened V by 7 bases and J by 8 bases, and 20 bases separated the two germline ends. CDR1 and CDR2 (germline): SNHLY, FYNNEI. DNA for the CDR3: TGTGCCAGCACTCCCCTCCCGGGGATGCAAGGCTACACCTTC. Its protein is CASTPLPGMQGYTF.

The chain couples TRBV4-3 to TRBJ2-7; TRBD1 is a possible D gene (5 bases). V lost 4 bases, J lost 2 bases, and 18 bases lay in between. CDR1 is LGHNA, CDR2 YSLEER, per germline. The CDR3 consists of 16 residues. The CDR3 DNA follows: TGCGCCAGCAGCCTCGAGGTTCAGGGAAAAACCTACGAGCAGTACTTC. Its protein is CASSLEVQGKTYEQYF.

This clone was found once. The genes are TRBV10-3 and TRBJ2-7, with 12 positions matching TRBD1. The CDR3 is 15 amino acids. After removal of 6 bases from V and 5 bases from J, the junction contained 8 bases not matched to a gene. CDR1 and CDR2 from the germline V gene are ENHRY and SYGVKD. CDR3 nucleotides: TGTGCCATCAGGGGGACCGGGACAGGGGGCGACGAGCAGTACTTC. It is translated as CAIRGTGTGGDEQYF.

The chain recombines TRBV7-9 with TRBJ2-1; 10 nucleotides agree with TRBD2. Germline V gene lookup returns CDR1 SEHNR and CDR2 FQNEAQ (reference sequence). V lost 5 bases and J lost 2; bases outside the gene matches: 6. This CDR3 is 16 amino acids long. This CDR3 is CASSKAGGHPYNEQFF. The DNA for the CDR3 is TGTGCCAGCAGCAAAGCGGGGGGGCACCCCTACAATGAGCAGTTCTTC.

This clone was recorded a few times. This chain uses TRBV5-6 with TRBJ2-6, with unresolved D. CDR1 SGHDT and CDR2 YYEEEE come from the germline V gene. The CDR3 is 16 residues long. Trimming pared 3 bases from V and 0 bases from J, leaving 10 bases between. CDR3 protein: CASSSAGHSGANVLTF. The CDR3 region has the DNA TGTGCCAGCAGCTCGGCAGGCCACTCTGGGGCCAACGTCCTGACTTTC.

The chain uses TRBV4-1 and TRBJ1-2, with D hard to call. Germline loops: CDR1 MGHRA, CDR2 YSYEKL. Trimming took off 0 bases at V and 3 bases at J, with 14 bases between the two ends. The CDR3 length is 16 residues. CDR3 nucleotides: TGCGCCAGCAGCCAAGATAGGAGGAGAGTCGACTATGGCTACACCTTC. This codes for CASSQDRRRVDYGYTF.

This chain connects TRBV2 to TRBJ2-7; D gene unclear. Germline V gene data show CDR1 as SNHLY and CDR2 as FYNNEI. This CDR3 spans 17 amino acids. V was trimmed by 3 bases and J by 6 bases, leaving 24 bases between them. The CDR3 nucleotides read TGTGCCAGCAGTGATATTCTAGAATTGGTCTGGTCGGGCGAGCAGTACTTC. Its translation: CASSDILELVWSGEQYF.

The V gene is TRBV29-1, the J gene TRBJ2-3, with TRBD2 as a possible D gene (6 bases). This CDR3 comprises 15 residues. V was pared by 6 bases and J by 9 bases, with 25 bases between. Germline CDR1 SQVTM, CDR2 ANQGSEA. As DNA, the CDR3 is TGCAGCGTATGGCCGGGGGTCTCATTCTCCTTAACGCAGTATTTT. Translation gives CSVWPGVSFSLTQYF.